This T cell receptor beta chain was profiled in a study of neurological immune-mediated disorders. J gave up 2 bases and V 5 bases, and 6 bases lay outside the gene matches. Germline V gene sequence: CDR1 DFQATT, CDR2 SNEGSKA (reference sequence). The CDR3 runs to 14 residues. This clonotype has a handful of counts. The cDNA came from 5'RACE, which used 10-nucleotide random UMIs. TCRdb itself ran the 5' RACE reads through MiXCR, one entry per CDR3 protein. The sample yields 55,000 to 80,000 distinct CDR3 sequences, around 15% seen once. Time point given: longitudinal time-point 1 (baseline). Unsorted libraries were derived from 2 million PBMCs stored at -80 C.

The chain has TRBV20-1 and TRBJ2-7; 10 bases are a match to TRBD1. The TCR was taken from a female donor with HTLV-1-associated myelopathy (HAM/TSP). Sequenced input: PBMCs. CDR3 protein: CSAPGQGKTYEQYF. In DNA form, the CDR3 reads TGCAGTGCTCCGGGACAGGGGAAAACCTACGAGCAGTACTTC.